These T cell receptor beta chains were read from a single sample in a study of metastatic and nonmetastatic thyroid tumors. TCRdb reanalyzed the PCR reads with MiXCR. The sample records fewer than 15,000 clones, around a third being singletons. The sequenced sample was tumor tissue. The receptor source for this set is a female donor with papillary thyroid cancer or a benign thyroid nodule (not recorded which). Some clones in this sample may be carry-over from other donors' samples. CDR3s include the opening cysteine and the closing phenylalanine or tryptophan. Each record gives: V gene, D gene, J gene, clone size, CDR3 DNA, CDR3 protein. The D gene is left open where the match is weak. The size entry is marked missing in some rows and otherwise reads once, few, many or a size class.

TRBV13	NA	TRBJ1-2	NA	TGTGCCAGCAGCTCCATATCCTTGGATTGCTACACCTTC	CASSSISLDCYTF
TRBV5-1	NA	TRBJ2-5	medium-sized	TGCGCCAGCAGCTTGGGTGGGGGGACAGTCTACCAAGAGACCCAGTACTTC	CASSLGGGTVYQETQYF
TRBV25-1	TRBD1	TRBJ1-1	NA	TGTGCCAGCAGTGGCTTGACAGGGCGAGACACTGAAGCTTTCTTT	CASSGLTGRDTEAFF
TRBV2	NA	TRBJ2-7	medium-sized	TGTGCCAGCAGAAACAGGGCCCAGGCCTACGAGCAGTACTTC	CASRNRAQAYEQYF
TRBV7-3	NA	TRBJ1-1	many	TGTGCCAGCAGCTTAGGTGGCATGAACACTGAAGCTTTCTTT	CASSLGGMNTEAFF
TRBV15	NA	TRBJ2-7	few	TGTGCCACCAGCGAGAGGGGGGCGGACAGCTACGAGCAGTACTTC	CATSERGADSYEQYF
TRBV7-2	TRBD1	TRBJ2-7	once	TGTGCCAGCAGCTCGTGGGACAGCCCCTACGAGCAGTACTTC	CASSSWDSPYEQYF
TRBV20-1	TRBD2	TRBJ2-3	few	TGCAGTGCTAGAAGGCTAGCGGGAGGCTTGGGTACGCAGTATTTT	CSARRLAGGLGTQYF
TRBV25-1	NA	TRBJ2-2	few	TGTGCCAGCAGTGAATACGGACAGAGGAACACCGGGGAGCTGTTTTTT	CASSEYGQRNTGELFF
TRBV12-3/TRBV12-4	NA	TRBJ2-5	NA	TGTGCCAGCAGTCTCGGGTGGTTCGGAGAGACCCAGTACTTC	CASSLGWFGETQYF
TRBV20-1	NA	TRBJ1-6	NA	TGCAGTGCTAGAGATGGGCCTGGGGGTAATTCACCCCTCCACTTT	CSARDGPGGNSPLHF
TRBV6-1	NA	TRBJ1-3	medium-sized	TGTGCCAGCAGACAGAGAGAAGGGCTCAGTAGAAACACCATATATTTT	CASRQREGLSRNTIYF
TRBV3-1	NA	TRBJ1-6	large	TGTGCCCCTACATATAATTCACCCCTCCACTTT	CAPTYNSPLHF
TRBV11-3	TRBD2	TRBJ2-2	NA	TGTGCCAGCAGCCCCGGGACTAGTCGCGGGGAGCTGTTTTTT	CASSPGTSRGELFF
TRBV6-4	TRBD2	TRBJ2-1	many	TGTGCCAGCAGTGTAATAGCGGGAGGGACCTACAATGAGCAGTTCTTC	CASSVIAGGTYNEQFF
TRBV18	NA	TRBJ1-1	NA	TGTGCCAGCTCAGACATCGACAGGAACACTGAAGCTTTCTTT	CASSDIDRNTEAFF
TRBV20-1	TRBD1	TRBJ2-2	NA	TGCAGTTCTATGGACAGGGCCGGGGAGCTGTTTTTT	CSSMDRAGELFF
TRBV4-1	TRBD2	TRBJ2-7	medium-sized	TGCGCCAGCAGCCTCGGGGGGACTCTCGCCGAGCAGTACTTC	CASSLGGTLAEQYF
TRBV28	NA	TRBJ1-6	NA	TGTGCCAGCAGTTTACCGACCTCCTATAATTCACCCCTCCACTTT	CASSLPTSYNSPLHF
TRBV6-2/TRBV6-3	NA	TRBJ1-2	medium-sized	TGTGCCAGCAGTCCCTTTGACTATGGCTACACCTTC	CASSPFDYGYTF
TRBV9	NA	TRBJ1-1	NA	TGTGCCAGCAGCGTAGTATCGTTATCTAACACTGAAGCTTTCTTT	CASSVVSLSNTEAFF
TRBV12-3/TRBV12-4	NA	TRBJ1-4	NA	TGTGCCAGCATTTCCCTCTCTGGGGACCAGTCCTTT	CASISLSGDQSF
TRBV27	NA	TRBJ2-3	NA	TGTGCCAGCAGTTGGAACAGGGCATCAGATACGCAGTATTTT	CASSWNRASDTQYF
TRBV6-2/TRBV6-3	NA	TRBJ1-2	NA	TGTGCCAGCATCCCGAGGGCAGCGGACCAAAACTATGGCTACACCTTC	CASIPRAADQNYGYTF
TRBV6-2/TRBV6-3	NA	TRBJ1-1	once	TGTGCCAGCAGTTTCAGGGAGTATTCTTCTGAAGCTTTCTTT	CASSFREYSSEAFF
TRBV6-1	TRBD2	TRBJ2-1	few	TGTGCCAGCAGTGACGAAACGGGAGGGGGCAATGAGCAGTTCTTC	CASSDETGGGNEQFF
TRBV11-2	TRBD2	TRBJ2-7	NA	TGTGCCAGCAGTTACCACTGGACTAGCGGGAGAAGGTACGAGCAGTACTTC	CASSYHWTSGRRYEQYF
TRBV6-1	NA	TRBJ2-6	NA	TGTGCCAGCAGTGAAACCGGGGGTTCTTGGGCCAACGTCCTGACTTTC	CASSETGGSWANVLTF
TRBV6-1	TRBD2	TRBJ2-1	many	TGTGCCAGCAGTGAACCGGGACTAGCGGGTATTCGCTCCTACAATGAGCAGTTCTTC	CASSEPGLAGIRSYNEQFF
TRBV19	NA	TRBJ2-3	NA	TGTGCCAGTAGTATAGTAGCTGGGGATACGCAGTATTTT	CASSIVAGDTQYF
TRBV18	TRBD1	TRBJ1-2	medium-sized	TGTGCCAGCTCACCAGAGGGACAGGGGGCCTGGGGCTACACCTTC	CASSPEGQGAWGYTF
TRBV20-1	NA	TRBJ2-7	NA	TGCAGTGCATCGGACACCTCCTACGAGCAGTACTTC	CSASDTSYEQYF
TRBV6-2/TRBV6-3	NA	TRBJ2-4	few	TGTGCTAGCAGTCCGACAGGGAGGAAAAACATTCAGTACTTC	CASSPTGRKNIQYF
TRBV20-1	NA	TRBJ2-7	NA	TGCAGCCCCTTTTTAGTCGGAGGCTCCTACGAGCAGTACTTC	CSPFLVGGSYEQYF
TRBV6-1	TRBD2	TRBJ2-7	few	TGTTCCAACACTAGCGGGAGGGCCTACGAGCATTACTTC	CSNTSGRAYEHYF
TRBV4-2	NA	TRBJ1-6	NA	TGTGCCAGCAGCCAAGGGCAGACTAATTCACCCCTCCACTTT	CASSQGQTNSPLHF
TRBV20-1	TRBD2	TRBJ2-7	NA	TGCAGTGCTAGTACCAGCGGGGCTCCCACGTCCTACGAGCAGTACTTC	CSASTSGAPTSYEQYF
TRBV19	TRBD2	TRBJ2-3	many	TGTGCCAGTAGTGCCCCAAGCGGGGGGGTCACAGATACGCAGTATTTT	CASSAPSGGVTDTQYF
TRBV6-2/TRBV6-3	TRBD2	TRBJ2-7	few	TGTGCCAGCAGCCACGGACTAGCGGGAGTCGAGCAGTACTTC	CASSHGLAGVEQYF
TRBV20-1	NA	TRBJ2-2	many	TGCAGTGCCCCCCGAGGCTCGAACACCGGGGAGCTGTTTTTT	CSAPRGSNTGELFF
TRBV3-1	NA	TRBJ1-4	medium-sized	TGTGCCAGCAGCCAGCGTGAAAAACTGTTTTTT	CASSQREKLFF
TRBV6-1	NA	TRBJ1-1	medium-sized	TGTGCCAGCAGTAGGGGGACCGGGGAAGCTTTCTTT	CASSRGTGEAFF
TRBV7-9	NA	TRBJ2-5	NA	TGTGCCAGCAGATCCTACCAGGAGACCCAGTACTTC	CASRSYQETQYF
TRBV7-2	TRBD2	TRBJ2-1	medium-sized	TGTGCCAGCAGCTCTCGACTAGCTAGCGCCTACAATGAGCAGTTCTTC	CASSSRLASAYNEQFF
TRBV10-3	NA	TRBJ1-5	NA	TGTGCCACCTGGACGGAAGGGAGCAATCAGCCCCAGCATTTT	CATWTEGSNQPQHF
TRBV11-3	NA	TRBJ1-1	NA	TGTGCCAGCAGCTCTAGGTGGAACACTGAAGCTTTCTTT	CASSSRWNTEAFF
TRBV11-2	NA	TRBJ2-3	once	TGTGCCAGCAGCTTAGGCCTAAACACAGATACGCAGTATTTT	CASSLGLNTDTQYF
TRBV6-1	NA	TRBJ1-2	NA	TGTGCCTGCCAAAAGGAGGGGGTCTATGGCTACACCTTC	CACQKEGVYGYTF